The source of this TCR beta chain is a study of identical twins. V was trimmed by 5 bases and J by 0 bases, leaving 15 bases between them. The CDR3 sequence is 16 residues long. The germline V gene encodes CDR1 LNHNV and CDR2 YYDKDF (reference sequence). MiXCR, applied by TCRdb to the 5' RACE reads, yields one record per CDR3 protein. Of 750,000 to 950,000 distinct CDR3 sequences listed, 9% to 15% were seen once; the top ten hold around 1.6%. In this sample, this clonotype turned up a few times. Its antigen is unidentified. Study-wide points: With abundant cord blood beta clonotypes, insertions were fewer; memory repertoires showed no such pattern.

These records were also assigned to another study, of yellow fever vaccine responses in identical twins.

Sequencing was carried out using PBMCs. The sequence was obtained from a woman younger than 35 in good health. This chain uses TRBV15 with TRBJ2-3; possible D gene TRBD2, 6 bases. The chain's CDR3 is CATSLRGLQSTDTQYF. The CDR3 region has the DNA TGTGCCACCAGCCTTAGGGGACTCCAAAGCACAGATACGCAGTATTTT.